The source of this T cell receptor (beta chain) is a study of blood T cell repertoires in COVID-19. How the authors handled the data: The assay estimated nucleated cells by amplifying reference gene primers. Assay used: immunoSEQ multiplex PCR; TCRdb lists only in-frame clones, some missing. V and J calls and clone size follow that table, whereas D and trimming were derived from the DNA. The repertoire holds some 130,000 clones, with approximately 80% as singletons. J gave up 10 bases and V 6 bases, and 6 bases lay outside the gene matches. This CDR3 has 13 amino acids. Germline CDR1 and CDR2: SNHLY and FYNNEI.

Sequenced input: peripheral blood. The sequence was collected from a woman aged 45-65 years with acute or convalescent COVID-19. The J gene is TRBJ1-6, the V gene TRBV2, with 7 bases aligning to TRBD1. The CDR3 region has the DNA TGTGCCAGCAGGGGGGACAGAAAATCACCCCTCCACTTT. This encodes CASRGDRKSPLHF.